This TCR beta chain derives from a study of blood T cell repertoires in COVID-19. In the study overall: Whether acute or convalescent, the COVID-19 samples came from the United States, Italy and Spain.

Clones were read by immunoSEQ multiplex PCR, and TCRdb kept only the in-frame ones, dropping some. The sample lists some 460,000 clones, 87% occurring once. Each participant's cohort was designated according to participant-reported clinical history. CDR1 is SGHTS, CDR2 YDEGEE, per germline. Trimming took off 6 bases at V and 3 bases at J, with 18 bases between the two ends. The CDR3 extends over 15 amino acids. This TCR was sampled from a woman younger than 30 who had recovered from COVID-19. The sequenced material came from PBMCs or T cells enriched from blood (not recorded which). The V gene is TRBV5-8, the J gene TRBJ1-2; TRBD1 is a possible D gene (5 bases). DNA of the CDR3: TGTGCCAGCACTACATGGGGGGGTGAAGACTATGGCTACACCTTC. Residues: CASTTWGGEDYGYTF. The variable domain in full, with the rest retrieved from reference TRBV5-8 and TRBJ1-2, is EAGVTQSPTHLIKTRGQQATLRCSPISGHTSVYWYQQALGLGLQFLLWYDEGEERNRGNFPPRFSGRQFPNYSSELNVNALELEDSALYLCASTTWGGEDYGYTFGSGTRLTVV.